Presented here are 22 T cell receptor beta chains from one specimen sequenced in a study of T cells in Graves' hyperthyroidism and ophthalmopathy. Regions amplified from RNA transcripts were the TCR beta CDR3 regions. The primer set for the first-round RT-PCR of the TCR CDR3 was HTBI. In TCRdb, the multiplex PCR reads were re-called with MiXCR into one record per CDR3 protein. In the table there are 350,000 to 400,000 distinct CDR3 sequences, approximately 13% of which are singletons. The specimen sequenced was blood. The receptors here all came from a woman in her fifties or sixties with Graves' hyperthyroidism.

The V call is TRBV7-9, the J call TRBJ2-7, with no clear D. CDR1 and CDR2 from the germline V gene are SEHNR and FQNEAQ (reference sequence). Trimming stripped 1 base from V and 5 bases from J, with 12 bases between. The CDR3 loop spans 14 amino acids. This chain's CDR3 is CASSLGAGRDEQYF. CDR3 DNA sequence: TGTGCCAGCAGCTTAGGGGCAGGTAGGGACGAGCAGTACTTC.

This clonotype came up many times. CDR3 sequence: CASSPGTGRAGELFF. The CDR3 DNA is TGTGCCAGCAGTCCTGGGACAGGGCGGGCCGGGGAGCTGTTTTTT. The chain recombines TRBV28 with TRBJ2-2; 9 positions agree with TRBD1. V was clipped by 5 bases and J by 6 bases; unmatched bases: 7. The CDR3 is 15 amino acids. Germline-derived CDR1 and CDR2 are MDHEN and SYDVKM. Full variable domain (outside the CDR3, taken from reference TRBV28 and TRBJ2-2): DVKVTQSSRYLVKRTGEKVFLECVQDMDHENMFWYRQDPGLGLRLIYFSYDVKMKEKGDIPEGYSVSREKKERFSLILESASTNQTSMYLCASSPGTGRAGELFFGEGSRLTVL.

This clonotype was observed at least ten times. The CDR3 protein is CASSQSMEQFF. CDR3 bases: TGTGCCAGCAGCCAAAGTATGGAGCAGTTCTTC. The chain combines TRBV3-1 with TRBJ2-1; D unclear. CDR1 is LGHDT and CDR2 is YNNKEL in the germline V gene (reference sequence). The CDR3 totals 11 residues. V gave up 2 bases and J gave up 10 bases, with 6 bases separating them.

CDR3 sequence: CASSTRSGTGGSYNEQFF. Here the CDR3 DNA reads TGTGCCAGTAGTACCAGATCTGGGACAGGGGGATCCTACAATGAGCAGTTCTTC. V usage is TRBV19 and J usage is TRBJ2-1; 11 bases match TRBD1. CDR1 and CDR2 from the germline V gene are LNHDA and SQIVND (reference sequence). Trimming removed 4 bases from V and 1 base from J; junction bases left unmatched: 9. CDR3 length equals 18 residues.

This clonotype was recorded many times. The rearrangement uses TRBV6-1 and TRBJ2-7, with D perhaps assigned TRBD1 or TRBD2 (6 bases each). The CDR3 runs to 14 residues. With 4 bases removed from V and 4 bases from J, the gap between germline ends came to 14 bases. Germline V CDR1 and CDR2: MNHNS, SASEGT. CDR3: CASSGYREAYEQYF. As DNA, the CDR3 is TGTGCCAGCAGTGGGTACAGGGAGGCTTACGAGCAGTACTTC.

The table lists this clonotype with many counts. The gene calls are TRBV5-1 and TRBJ2-5; TRBD1 might be the D (5 bases). The CDR3 sequence is 16 residues long. V shed 1 base and J shed 3 bases, with 16 bases lying between them. Germline V CDR1 and CDR2: SGHRS, YFSETQ. CDR3 sequence (DNA): TGCGCCAGCAGCTTGTGGGGCCGGGCTAACAAAGAGACCCAGTACTTC. It translates to CASSLWGRANKETQYF.

This clonotype was counted many times. The gene calls are TRBV24-1 and TRBJ1-2; possibly TRBD1 for D (6 bases). The CDR3 consists of 14 residues. Trimming stripped 0 bases from V and 5 bases from J, with 9 bases between. Germline CDR1 is KGHDR and CDR2 is SFDVKD. CDR3 loop: CATSDLSGVYGYTF. In DNA, the CDR3 is TGTGCCACCAGTGATTTGTCAGGGGTTTATGGCTACACCTTC.

This clonotype was recorded at least ten times. V gene TRBV30 combines with J gene TRBJ1-1; 11 bases are shared with TRBD1. This CDR3 comprises 14 residues. The V and J ends lost 2 bases and 5 bases, in that order; junction bases with no gene match: 4. The germline gives CDR1 GTSNPN, CDR2 SVGIG (reference sequence). The CDR3 nucleotides are TGTGCCTGGAGTAGCGGGACAGGGGGGACTGAAGCTTTCTTT. Its translation: CAWSSGTGGTEAFF.

This clonotype came up many times. CDR3 sequence: CASSSQTGTVNTGELFF. In DNA, the CDR3 is TGTGCCAGCAGTTCTCAGACAGGGACGGTTAACACCGGGGAGCTGTTTTTT. The chain recombines TRBV28 with TRBJ2-2; 7 bases are a match to TRBD1. The CDR3 spans 17 residues. V lost 4 bases to trimming and J lost 2 bases; unmatched junction nucleotides: 10. Germline lookup yields CDR1 MDHEN and CDR2 SYDVKM.

The sample holds a few counts of this clonotype. CDR3 sequence reads: CASSESLVNTIYF. CDR3 coding DNA: TGCGCCAGCAGTGAGTCCCTGGTAAACACCATATATTTT. The chain has TRBV10-1 and TRBJ1-3, with D uncertain. CDR3 length: 13 amino acids. The germline gives CDR1 WNHNN, CDR2 SYGVQD (reference sequence). V shed 0 bases and J shed 6 bases, with 6 bases lying between them.

The table lists this clonotype with many counts. The V call is TRBV7-9, the J call TRBJ2-1; D is perhaps TRBD2 (6 bases). This CDR3 has 18 amino acids. Germline V gene sequence: CDR1 SEHNR, CDR2 FQNEAQ (reference sequence). V was cut by 6 bases and J by 0 bases, with 21 bases left in between. Here the CDR3 reads CASRGRPPTNHSYNEQFF. The CDR3 DNA follows: TGTGCCAGCAGAGGGAGGCCCCCTACCAACCACTCCTACAATGAGCAGTTCTTC.

Only a few counts were recorded for this clonotype. The chain couples TRBV20-1 to TRBJ1-2; perhaps TRBD1 as D (5 bases). V was cut by 6 bases and J by 8 bases, with 16 bases left in between. The CDR3 runs to 12 residues. Germline-derived CDR1 and CDR2 are DFQATT and SNEGSKA (reference sequence). Here the CDR3 reads CSAPTGGGGYTF. CDR3 nucleotides: TGCAGTGCCCCTACGGGGGGGGGAGGCTACACCTTC.

This clonotype has a count of ten or more. The rearrangement uses TRBV5-1 and TRBJ2-1; 8 bases are a match to TRBD2. Germline V gene sequence: CDR1 SGHRS, CDR2 YFSETQ. The CDR3 is 15 residues long. J gave up 7 bases and V 2 bases, and 8 bases lay outside the gene matches. The CDR3, as DNA: TGCGCCAGCAGCTTCGGCCCGGGAGGGCCGAATGAGCAGTTCTTC. It translates to CASSFGPGGPNEQFF.

The rearrangement links TRBV19 to TRBJ1-5; no clear D. The CDR3 runs to 16 residues. Per germline, CDR1 LNHDA and CDR2 SQIVND (reference sequence). V gave up 3 bases and J gave up 0 bases, with 12 bases separating them. For the CDR3, the DNA is TGTGCCAGTAGTATCGCGACCCAGCCTAGCAATCAGCCCCAGCATTTT. Translation: CASSIATQPSNQPQHF. The whole variable domain, filled in from reference TRBV19 and TRBJ1-5, reads DGGITQSPKYLFRKEGQNVTLSCEQNLNHDAMYWYRQDPGQGLRLIYYSQIVNDFQKGDIAEGYSVSREKKESFPLTVTSAQKNPTAFYLCASSIATQPSNQPQHFGDGTRLSIL.

Details on this clonotype: With a much larger clone just one base away, this may be a read error. V gene TRBV12-3 or TRBV12-4 combines with J gene TRBJ2-2; D is possibly TRBD1 or TRBD2 (6 bases each). The V and J ends lost 6 bases and 5 bases respectively, with 16 bases between them. The CDR3 consists of 15 residues. The CDR3 sequence is CASRGGWRRTGELFF. The CDR3 region has the DNA TGTGCCAGCAGAGGGGGGTGGAGGCGGACCGGGGAGCTGTTTTTT.

The V gene is TRBV5-1, the J gene TRBJ2-4, with a tentative D call TRBD2 (6 bases). The V end was cut by 4 bases, the J end by 7 bases, with 15 bases between. The CDR3 runs 14 residues. Germline CDR1 SGHRS, CDR2 YFSETQ. The CDR3 spells CASSPTGVNNIQYF. CDR3 bases: TGCGCCAGCAGCCCAACGGGGGTTAACAACATTCAGTACTTC.

This clonotype was counted only a few times. This chain links TRBV28 with TRBJ1-1, with a weak D call TRBD1 (5 bases). The CDR3 consists of 15 residues. Trimming removed 4 bases at V and 3 bases at J, with 15 bases between. Germline V lookup: CDR1 MDHEN, CDR2 SYDVKM. This CDR3 reads CASSSWGREDTEAFF. Written as DNA, the CDR3 is TGTGCCAGCAGTTCCTGGGGCAGGGAGGACACTGAAGCTTTCTTT.

Many counts were recorded for this clonotype. CDR3 bases: TGTGCCAGTAGTATGGGAACTAGCGGGAGTTCGTACAATGAGCAGTTCTTC. This codes for CASSMGTSGSSYNEQFF. The chain couples TRBV19 to TRBJ2-1, with 11 bases that match TRBD2. This CDR3 comprises 17 residues. Per germline, CDR1 LNHDA and CDR2 SQIVND (reference sequence). V trimming: 3 bases; J trimming: 4 bases; junction bases outside the gene matches: 8.

This clonotype was observed a few times. The CDR3 loop reads CAISLASLYNEQFF. DNA for the CDR3: TGTGCCATCAGTCTAGCGAGCCTATACAATGAGCAGTTCTTC. This chain uses TRBV10-3 with TRBJ2-1, with a weak D call TRBD2 (6 bases). Trimming removed 5 bases from V and 4 bases from J, with 12 bases in between. CDR1 is ENHRY, CDR2 SYGVKD, per germline. The CDR3 length is 14 residues.

This clonotype was seen ten or more times. The CDR3, as DNA: TGCGCCAGCAGTGAATTCGGGACAGGGGCCGGCGAGCAGTACTTC. This encodes CASSEFGTGAGEQYF. The chain links TRBV10-1 to TRBJ2-7, with 10 bases lining up with TRBD1. This CDR3 region has 15 residues. Trimming removed 3 bases from V and 6 bases from J; junction bases left unmatched: 8. Germline assignment: CDR1 WNHNN and CDR2 SYGVQD (reference sequence).

This chain uses TRBV7-9 with TRBJ2-3; D remains unclear. Germline loops: CDR1 SEHNR, CDR2 FQNEAQ (reference sequence). Trimming removed 5 bases at V and 4 bases at J, with 16 bases between. This CDR3 region has 15 residues. Written as DNA, the CDR3 is TGTGCCAGCAGCCAGCCCTCCCTAGGTGCAGATACGCAGTATTTT. Amino acids: CASSQPSLGADTQYF.

The table lists this clonotype with many counts. The rearrangement joins TRBV19 to TRBJ2-3; no definite D call. The germline V and J ends were trimmed by 6 bases and 2 bases, with 21 bases remaining between them. The CDR3 sequence is 17 residues long. Germline V CDR1 and CDR2: LNHDA, SQIVND (reference sequence). The CDR3 loop is CASSSGRRTGDTDTQYF. The CDR3 nucleotides are TGTGCCAGTAGCTCCGGGCGAAGGACCGGAGACACAGATACGCAGTATTTT.